What follows are 18 T cell receptor beta chains derived from one specimen sequenced in a study of T-cell reconstitution after alpha-beta-depleted transplantation in children. Preparation of the TCRbeta library used unique molecular identifiers. TCRdb redid the calling of the PCR reads with MiXCR, one entry per CDR3 protein. Of about 900,000 distinct CDR3 sequences in the sample, under 30% were seen once. The specimen comprised PBMCs, mostly from graft donor cells, sampled 360 days after TCRalphabeta/CD19-depleted stem cell transplant. Source of these receptors: a boy under two years old who had a stem cell transplant for SCID, so the T cells may come from the graft donor.

The V and J genes are TRBV12-3 or TRBV12-4 and TRBJ2-3; TRBD2 aligns across 7 bases. The CDR3 contains 16 residues. Trimming removed 1 base from V and 2 bases from J; junction bases left unmatched: 6. CDR3 amino acids: CASSLGLADTTDTQYF. The CDR3 coding sequence is TGTGCCAGCAGTTTAGGCCTAGCGGACACCACAGATACGCAGTATTTT.

This sequence joins TRBV7-3 and TRBJ2-7; D perhaps matches TRBD1 (5 bases). This CDR3 contains 16 residues. Germline assignment: CDR1 SGHTA and CDR2 FQGTGA. Trimming removed 5 bases at V and 0 bases at J, with 17 bases between. The CDR3 DNA follows: TGTGCCAGCAGCCCTCGACAGACCCGGACCTCCTACGAGCAGTACTTC. Encoded protein: CASSPRQTRTSYEQYF.

This clonotype was seen more than once but under ten times. This chain uses TRBV15 with TRBJ2-5; 11 bases map to TRBD2. This CDR3 contains 17 residues. The V gene end was trimmed by 1 base and the J gene end by 2 bases; junction bases not matched to a gene: 6. Germline values: CDR1 LNHNV, CDR2 YYDKDF (reference sequence). The CDR3 nucleotides read TGTGCCACCAGCAGAGCTTTAGCGGGGGGGAAACAAGAGACCCAGTACTTC. Encoded protein: CATSRALAGGKQETQYF.

The chain couples TRBV5-1 to TRBJ2-7; no definite D call. Germline lookup yields CDR1 SGHRS and CDR2 YFSETQ. This CDR3 has 15 residues. Trimming removed 0 bases at V and 1 base at J, with 11 bases between. The CDR3 sequence is CASSLAQPGSYEQYF. The DNA of the CDR3 is TGCGCCAGCAGCTTGGCCCAACCGGGTTCCTACGAGCAGTACTTC.

This chain links TRBV5-1 with TRBJ1-1; D is ambiguous. Germline lookup yields CDR1 SGHRS and CDR2 YFSETQ. V lost 0 bases and J lost 4, with 10 bases in between. The CDR3 is 14 residues long. The CDR3 region is CASSLDFIFTEAFF. DNA for the CDR3: TGCGCCAGCAGCTTGGATTTTATTTTCACTGAAGCTTTCTTT.

The chain combines TRBV6-1 with TRBJ1-2; D call uncertain. The ends were cut back, 8 bases at V and 4 bases at J, with 11 bases in the middle. The CDR3 runs 12 residues. Germline V gene lookup returns CDR1 MNHNS and CDR2 SASEGT. The CDR3 reads CASGGFPYGYTF. CDR3 nucleotide sequence: TGTGCCAGCGGTGGATTCCCCTATGGCTACACCTTC.

The chain joins TRBV4-2 to TRBJ2-2; no definite D call. V was trimmed by 1 base and J by 1 base, leaving 19 bases between them. Germline CDR1 and CDR2: LGHNA and YNFKEQ. This CDR3 is built from 19 residues. The CDR3 nucleotides are TGTGCCAGCAGCCAAGGGGCTTTGGACGGTCGGGTGAACACCGGGGAGCTGTTTTTT. This encodes CASSQGALDGRVNTGELFF.

A few counts support this clonotype. The chain uses TRBV12-3 or TRBV12-4 and TRBJ2-7, with D maybe TRBD1 (6 bases). This CDR3 region has 14 residues. Trimming cost V 4 bases and J 4 bases, with 14 bases left between them. The CDR3 sequence is CASSSARGLYEQYF. In DNA, the CDR3 is TGTGCCAGCAGTTCGGCCAGGGGTTTATACGAGCAGTACTTC.

This clonotype has a handful of counts. The junction shows a germline mismatch at one end, possibly a read error. This chain links TRBV9 with TRBJ2-1; D is possibly TRBD2 (7 bases). The CDR3 contains 12 residues. Germline assignment: CDR1 SGDLS and CDR2 YYNGEE. As DNA, the CDR3 is TGCCTAGGGGGGGGCCCCTACAATGAGCAGTTCTTC. It codes for CLGGGPYNEQFF.

The chain links TRBV29-1 to TRBJ2-1; D is ambiguous. Germline V lookup: CDR1 SQVTM, CDR2 ANQGSEA. CDR3 length: 13 residues. V lost 3 bases and J 7 bases, leaving 13 bases between the germline ends. The CDR3 DNA reads as TGCAGCGTTGATGGTTATTCGGTAAATGAGCAGTTCTTC. Its protein product is CSVDGYSVNEQFF.

This chain connects TRBV28 to TRBJ2-2; 11 nucleotides line up with TRBD1. The CDR3 totals 16 residues. Germline V gene sequence: CDR1 MDHEN, CDR2 SYDVKM. The V gene end was trimmed by 2 bases and the J gene end by 5 bases; junction bases not matched to a gene: 4. The CDR3 loop reads CASSLPGQGVTGELFF. CDR3 DNA: TGTGCCAGCAGTTTACCGGGACAGGGGGTTACCGGGGAGCTGTTTTTT.

This chain links TRBV20-1 with TRBJ2-3, with D unclear. The length of the CDR3 is 12 residues. CDR1 is DFQATT and CDR2 is SNEGSKA in the germline V gene (reference sequence). V lost 0 bases and J lost 5, with 6 bases in between. The CDR3 loop is CSARDDLDTQYF. CDR3 DNA sequence: TGCAGTGCTAGAGATGATCTAGATACGCAGTATTTT.

The rearrangement uses TRBV5-5 and TRBJ2-7; possibly TRBD1 for D (5 bases). CDR1 SGHKS and CDR2 YYEKEE come from the germline V gene (reference sequence). The CDR3 loop spans 13 amino acids. V dropped 1 base and J dropped 5 bases, with 10 bases sitting between them. CDR3 amino acids: CASSLFGHHEQYF. CDR3 in DNA: TGTGCCAGCAGCTTGTTTGGACATCACGAGCAGTACTTC.

This clonotype was detected only a few times. The rearrangement uses TRBV18 and TRBJ2-7; unclear D gene. The germline gives CDR1 KGHSH, CDR2 LQKENI. The ends were cut back, 2 bases at V and 4 bases at J, with 12 bases in the middle. The CDR3 has 14 amino acids. CDR3 in amino acids: CASSPSSKGYEQYF. The CDR3 DNA sequence: TGTGCCAGCTCACCATCCAGCAAAGGATACGAGCAGTACTTC.

The J gene is TRBJ1-1, the V gene TRBV5-1, with D unclear. Deletions cut 4 bases from V and 3 bases from J, with 13 bases between. Germline loops: CDR1 SGHRS, CDR2 YFSETQ. The CDR3 sequence is 14 residues long. The CDR3 loop reads CASSPGLRDTEAFF. CDR3 DNA: TGCGCCAGCAGCCCCGGGCTACGGGACACTGAAGCTTTCTTT.

The rearrangement uses TRBV5-1 and TRBJ1-4; D is perhaps TRBD1 (6 bases). This CDR3 is 17 amino acids long. Trimming shortened V by 0 bases and J by 2 bases, and 14 bases separated the two germline ends. Germline CDR1 is SGHRS and CDR2 is YFSETQ. CDR3 nucleotide sequence: TGCGCCAGCAGCTTGGCCAGAGGGGGTCCGACTAATGAAAAACTGTTTTTT. This gives the protein CASSLARGGPTNEKLFF.

This clonotype has more than one count but fewer than ten. This sequence joins TRBV3-1 and TRBJ2-1, with a possible D match to TRBD1 (6 bases). This CDR3 region has 16 residues. V was cut by 5 bases and J by 4 bases, with 18 bases left in between. Germline V gene lookup returns CDR1 LGHDT and CDR2 YNNKEL (reference sequence). The CDR3 sequence: CASSNKGDAEYNEQFF. DNA for the CDR3: TGTGCCAGCAGCAATAAGGGGGACGCAGAATACAATGAGCAGTTCTTC.

As DNA, the CDR3 is TGTGCCAGCTCACCATCGGGACAGACCACGGAGACCCAGTACTTC. Translation: CASSPSGQTTETQYF. The genes are TRBV18 and TRBJ2-5, with TRBD1 matching 7 bases. Germline V lookup: CDR1 KGHSH, CDR2 LQKENI. V shed 2 bases, J shed 5 bases, and the junction held 8 bases outside the gene matches. CDR3 length: 15 amino acids.